The following is a T cell receptor (beta chain) sequence with its context. The antigen is not known. The germline CDR1 and CDR2 sequences are SGHTA and FQGNSA. The CDR3 totals 14 residues. V was cut by 0 bases and J by 1 base, with 7 bases left in between. The primer mix had 60 Vbeta and 13 Jbeta primers. Sequencing was performed with immunoSEQ multiplex PCR; in TCRdb, only in-frame clones are kept and a portion is missing. The table shows about 130,000 clones, with approximately 80% occurring only once. The data derive from a study of cytomegalovirus exposure and HLA in healthy donors. Notes on the study in general: Accurate HLA-A and HLA-B prediction from TCR beta sequences was reported for most subjects. When analyzed later, a missense DCLRE1C variant was found to be linked to TCR beta V- and J-gene trimming. The authors later found HLA-associated TCR beta chains more clonally expanded than equally common others. Sequencing depth roughly uniform across donors was assumed in presence/absence analyses.

The chain has TRBV7-2 and TRBJ2-7; no definite D call. Sequenced material: PBMCs. This clonotype was obtained from a man younger than 45 in good health and CMV-seronegative. The CDR3 loop reads CASSLARLSYEQYF. DNA for the CDR3: TGTGCCAGCAGCTTAGCGCGGTTATCCTACGAGCAGTACTTC.